The T cell receptor (beta chain) described here comes from a study of shared clonotypes between healthy human individuals. Whole-study context: Researchers assigned three CD4 naive, three CD4 memory, two CD8 naive and one CD8 memory plate to each donor.

Under the authors' procedure: Filtering differed for immunoSEQ, which gave only junction sequences without quality scores. Libraries were prepared by immunoSEQ multiplex PCR; TCRdb keeps only in-frame clonotypes and omits some of them. Clone size and the V and J calls come from that table; the DNA yielded D and trimming. The data hold under 1,900,000 clones, with roughly 98.5% observed a single time. The CDR3 is made up of 12 amino acids. Trimming took off 2 bases at V and 5 bases at J, with 6 bases between the two ends. Germline V gene lookup returns CDR1 ENHRY and CDR2 SYGVKD. Study outcomes and limitations: Naive subsets generally had larger estimated richness than memory subsets.

Worth noting for this clone: Its antigen is still unknown.

The source of this sequence is a man aged 25 to 40 in good health. This chain joins TRBV10-3 and TRBJ2-5; no reliable D call. The sample was naive CD4+ T cells sorted from blood. Subset of the sample: CD45RA+ positively selected. The CDR3 spells CAISEARETQYF. The DNA of the CDR3 is TGTGCCATCAGTGAGGCCCGGGAGACCCAGTACTTC.